The clone carrying this T cell receptor beta chain was seen ten or more times. Antigen unknown. The data are from a study of CD8 T cells in ankylosing spondylitis. Germline CDR1 and CDR2: SGHDT and YYEEEE. The trim removed 2 bases at V and 3 bases at J, leaving 9 bases unmatched. The CDR3 totals 16 residues. Study-wide results and limits: Certain motif variants had earlier been reported in reactive arthritis synovial fluid and blood. Clones tied to disease were said to be significantly enriched in matched ankylosing spondylitis synovial fluid. Within ankylosing spondylitis blood, a TCR beta motif made up of seven to nine highly homologous variants appeared to be characteristic.

Quantitative 5'-RACE was performed with molecular barcodes, and it yielded the TCR beta libraries. TCRdb independently ran MiXCR on the 5' RACE reads; one entry per CDR3 protein. Altogether roughly 130,000 distinct CDR3 sequences are present, roughly 8.8% being singletons, with the ten largest covering approximately 3.4%. The sample taken for sequencing was blood, either unsorted or a sorted T cell fraction (not recorded which). This sequence was found in a male donor with ankylosing spondylitis or in good health (not recorded which). J is TRBJ2-5 and V is TRBV5-6, with 8 bases that match TRBD2. The CDR3 sequence: CASSFSTSGLEETQYF. CDR3 DNA: TGTGCCAGCAGCTTTAGTACTAGCGGATTAGAAGAGACCCAGTACTTC.